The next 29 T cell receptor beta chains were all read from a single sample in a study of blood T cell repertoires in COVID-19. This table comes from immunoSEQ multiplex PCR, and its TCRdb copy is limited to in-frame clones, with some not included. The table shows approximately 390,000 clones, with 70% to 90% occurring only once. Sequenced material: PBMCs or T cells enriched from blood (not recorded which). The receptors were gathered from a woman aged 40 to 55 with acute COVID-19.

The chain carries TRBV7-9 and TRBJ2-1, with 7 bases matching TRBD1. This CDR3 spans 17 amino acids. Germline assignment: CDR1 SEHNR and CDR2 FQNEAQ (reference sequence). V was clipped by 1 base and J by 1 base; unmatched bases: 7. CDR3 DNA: TGTGCCAGCAGCTTAGATGGGACAGCTAGATCCTACAATGAGCAGTTCTTC. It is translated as CASSLDGTARSYNEQFF.

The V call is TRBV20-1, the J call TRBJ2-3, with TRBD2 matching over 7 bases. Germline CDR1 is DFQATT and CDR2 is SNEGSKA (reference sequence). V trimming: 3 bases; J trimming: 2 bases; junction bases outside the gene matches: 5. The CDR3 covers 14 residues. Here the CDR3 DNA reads TGCAGTGCTAGTGAGCGGGGAGCCACAGATACGCAGTATTTT. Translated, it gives CSASERGATDTQYF.

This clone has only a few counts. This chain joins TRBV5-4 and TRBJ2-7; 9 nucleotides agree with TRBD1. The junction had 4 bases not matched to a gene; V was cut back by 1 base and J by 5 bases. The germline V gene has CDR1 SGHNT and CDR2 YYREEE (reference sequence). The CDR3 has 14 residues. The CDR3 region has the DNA TGTGCCAGCAGCTTGATGGGACAGGGCCACGAGCAGTACTTC. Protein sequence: CASSLMGQGHEQYF.

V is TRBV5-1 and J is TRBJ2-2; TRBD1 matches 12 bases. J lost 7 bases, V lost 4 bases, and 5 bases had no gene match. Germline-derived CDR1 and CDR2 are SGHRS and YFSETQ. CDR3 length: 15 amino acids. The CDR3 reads CASSPGTGGLGELFF. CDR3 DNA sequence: TGCGCCAGCAGCCCCGGGACAGGGGGCCTCGGGGAGCTGTTTTTT.

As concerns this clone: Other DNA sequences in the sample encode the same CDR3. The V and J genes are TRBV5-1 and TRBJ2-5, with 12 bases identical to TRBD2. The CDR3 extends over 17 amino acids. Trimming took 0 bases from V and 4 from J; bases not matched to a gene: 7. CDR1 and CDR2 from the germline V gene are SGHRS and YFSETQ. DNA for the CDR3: TGCGCCAGCAGCTTGGCTCCTAGCGGGGGGGCACGAGAGACCCAGTACTTC. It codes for CASSLAPSGGARETQYF. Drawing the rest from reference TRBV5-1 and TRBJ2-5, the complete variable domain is KAGVTQTPRYLIKTRGQQVTLSCSPISGHRSVSWYQQTPGQGLQFLFEYFSETQRNKGNFPGRFSGRQFSNSRSEMNVSTLELGDSALYLCASSLAPSGGARETQYFGPGTRLLVL.

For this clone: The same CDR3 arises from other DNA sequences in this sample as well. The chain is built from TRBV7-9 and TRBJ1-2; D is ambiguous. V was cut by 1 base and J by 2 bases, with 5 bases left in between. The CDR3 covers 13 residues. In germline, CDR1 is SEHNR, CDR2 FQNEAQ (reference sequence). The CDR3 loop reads CASSLGANYGYTF. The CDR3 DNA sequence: TGTGCCAGCAGCTTAGGCGCAAACTATGGCTACACCTTC.

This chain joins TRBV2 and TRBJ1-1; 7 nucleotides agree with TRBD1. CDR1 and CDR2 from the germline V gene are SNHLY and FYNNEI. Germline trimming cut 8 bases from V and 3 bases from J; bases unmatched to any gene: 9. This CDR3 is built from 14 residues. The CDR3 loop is CASRTGVYDTEAFF. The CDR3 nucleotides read TGTGCCAGCCGAACAGGGGTTTACGACACTGAAGCTTTCTTT.

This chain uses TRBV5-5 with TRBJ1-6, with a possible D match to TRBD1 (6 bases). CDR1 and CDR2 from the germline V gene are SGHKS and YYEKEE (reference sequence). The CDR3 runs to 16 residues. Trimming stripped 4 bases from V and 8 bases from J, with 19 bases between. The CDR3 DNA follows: TGTGCCAGCAGCGCGGTCGGGGGGCCATGGGATTCACCCCTCCACTTT. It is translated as CASSAVGGPWDSPLHF.

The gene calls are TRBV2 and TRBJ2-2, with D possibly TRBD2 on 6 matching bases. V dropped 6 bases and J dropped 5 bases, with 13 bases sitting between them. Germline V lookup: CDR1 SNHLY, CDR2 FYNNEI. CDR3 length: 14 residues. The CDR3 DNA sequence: TGTGCCAGCAGAAGCGGGCCCTCTACCGGGGAGCTGTTTTTT. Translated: CASRSGPSTGELFF.

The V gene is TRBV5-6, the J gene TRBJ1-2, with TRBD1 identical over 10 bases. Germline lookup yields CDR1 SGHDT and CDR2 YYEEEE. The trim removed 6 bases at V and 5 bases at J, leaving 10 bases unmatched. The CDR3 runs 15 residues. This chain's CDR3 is CASTRTTGGGYGYTF. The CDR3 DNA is TGTGCCAGCACCAGAACGACAGGGGGCGGGTATGGCTACACCTTC. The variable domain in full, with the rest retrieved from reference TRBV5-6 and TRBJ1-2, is DAGVTQSPTHLIKTRGQQVTLRCSPKSGHDTVSWYQQALGQGPQFIFQYYEEEERQRGNFPDRFSGHQFPNYSSELNVNALLLGDSALYLCASTRTTGGGYGYTFGSGTRLTVV.

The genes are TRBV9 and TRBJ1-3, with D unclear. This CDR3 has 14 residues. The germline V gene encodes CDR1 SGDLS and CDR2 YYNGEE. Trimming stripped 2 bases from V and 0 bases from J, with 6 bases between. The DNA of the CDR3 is TGTGCCAGCAGCGTCCGGGACTCTGGAAACACCATATATTTT. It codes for CASSVRDSGNTIYF.

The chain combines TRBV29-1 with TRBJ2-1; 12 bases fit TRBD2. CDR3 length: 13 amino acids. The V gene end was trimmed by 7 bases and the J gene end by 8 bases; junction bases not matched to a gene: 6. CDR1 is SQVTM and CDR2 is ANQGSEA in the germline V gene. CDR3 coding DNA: TGCAGCGGAGCGACTAGCGGGGGTTATGAGCAGTTCTTC. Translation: CSGATSGGYEQFF.

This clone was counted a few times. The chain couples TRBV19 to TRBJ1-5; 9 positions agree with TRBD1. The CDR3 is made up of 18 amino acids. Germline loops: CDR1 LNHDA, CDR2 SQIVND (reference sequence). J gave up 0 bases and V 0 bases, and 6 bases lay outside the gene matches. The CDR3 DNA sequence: TGTGCCAGTAGTATAGAGGAGACAGGGGGATATAGCAATCAGCCCCAGCATTTT. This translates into CASSIEETGGYSNQPQHF.

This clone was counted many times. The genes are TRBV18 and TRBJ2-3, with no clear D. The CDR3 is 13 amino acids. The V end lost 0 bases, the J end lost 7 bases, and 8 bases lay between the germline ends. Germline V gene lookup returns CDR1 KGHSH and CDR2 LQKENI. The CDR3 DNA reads TGTGCCAGCTCACCACCATCCGACAATACGCAGTATTTT. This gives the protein CASSPPSDNTQYF.

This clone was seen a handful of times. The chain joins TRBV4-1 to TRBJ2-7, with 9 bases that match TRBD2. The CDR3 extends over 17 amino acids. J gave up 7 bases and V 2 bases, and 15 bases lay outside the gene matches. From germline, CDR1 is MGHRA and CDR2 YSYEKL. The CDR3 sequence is CASSQNGGGGDDLEQYF. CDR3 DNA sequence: TGCGCCAGCAGCCAAAATGGTGGCGGGGGGGACGATTTGGAGCAGTACTTC.

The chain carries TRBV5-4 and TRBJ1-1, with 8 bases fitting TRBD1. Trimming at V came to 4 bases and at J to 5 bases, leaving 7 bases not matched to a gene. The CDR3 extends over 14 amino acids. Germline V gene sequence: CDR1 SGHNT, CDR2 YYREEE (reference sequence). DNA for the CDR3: TGTGCCAGCAGCCCCCCTACAGGGGGAACTGAAGCTTTCTTT. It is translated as CASSPPTGGTEAFF. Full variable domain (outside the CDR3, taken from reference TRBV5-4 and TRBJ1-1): ETGVTQSPTHLIKTRGQQVTLRCSSQSGHNTVSWYQQALGQGPQFIFQYYREEENGRGNFPPRFSGLQFPNYSSELNVNALELDDSALYLCASSPPTGGTEAFFGQGTRLTVV.

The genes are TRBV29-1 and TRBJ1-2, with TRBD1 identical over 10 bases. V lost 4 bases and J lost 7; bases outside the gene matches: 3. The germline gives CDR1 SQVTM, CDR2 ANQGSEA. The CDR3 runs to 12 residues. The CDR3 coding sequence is TGCAGCGTTGGGGGGGACAGGGGTGGCTACACCTTC. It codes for CSVGGDRGGYTF.

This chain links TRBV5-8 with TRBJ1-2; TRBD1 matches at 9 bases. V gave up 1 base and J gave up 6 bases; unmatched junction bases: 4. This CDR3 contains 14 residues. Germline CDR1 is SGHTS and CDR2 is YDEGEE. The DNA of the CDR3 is TGTGCCAGCAGCTTGTCGGGACAGGGCCATGGCTACACCTTC. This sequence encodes CASSLSGQGHGYTF.

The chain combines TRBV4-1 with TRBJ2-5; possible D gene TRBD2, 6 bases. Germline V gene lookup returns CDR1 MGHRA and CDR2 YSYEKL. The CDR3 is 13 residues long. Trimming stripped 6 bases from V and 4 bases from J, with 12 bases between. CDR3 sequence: CASREGWGETQYF. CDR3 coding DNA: TGCGCCAGCAGGGAGGGGTGGGGAGAGACCCAGTACTTC.

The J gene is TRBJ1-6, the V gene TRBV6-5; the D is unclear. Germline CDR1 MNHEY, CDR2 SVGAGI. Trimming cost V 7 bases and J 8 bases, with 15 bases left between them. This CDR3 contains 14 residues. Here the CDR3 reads CASTLQAEHSPLHF. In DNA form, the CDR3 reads TGTGCCAGCACTCTCCAGGCCGAACATTCACCCCTCCACTTT.

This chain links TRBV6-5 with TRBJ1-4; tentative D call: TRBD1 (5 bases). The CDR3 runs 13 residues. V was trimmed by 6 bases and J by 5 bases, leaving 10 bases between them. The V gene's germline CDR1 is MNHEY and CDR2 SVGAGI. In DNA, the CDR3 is TGTGCCAGCAGGAAGGGGCAGAATGAAAAACTGTTTTTT. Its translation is CASRKGQNEKLFF.

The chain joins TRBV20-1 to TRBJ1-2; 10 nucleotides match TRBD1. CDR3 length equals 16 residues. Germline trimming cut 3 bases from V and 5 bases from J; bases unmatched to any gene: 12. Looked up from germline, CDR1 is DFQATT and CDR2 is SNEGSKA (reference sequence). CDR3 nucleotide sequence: TGCAGTGCTAGTTACTCCGGGACAGGGGTGGATTATGGCTACACCTTC. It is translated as CSASYSGTGVDYGYTF.

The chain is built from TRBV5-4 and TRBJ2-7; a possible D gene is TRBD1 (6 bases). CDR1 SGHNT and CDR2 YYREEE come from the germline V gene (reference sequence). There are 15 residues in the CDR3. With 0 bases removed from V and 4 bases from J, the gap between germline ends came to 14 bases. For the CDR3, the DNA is TGTGCCAGCAGCTTGGGACAGGCCCCCGAGTACGAGCAGTACTTC. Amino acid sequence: CASSLGQAPEYEQYF.

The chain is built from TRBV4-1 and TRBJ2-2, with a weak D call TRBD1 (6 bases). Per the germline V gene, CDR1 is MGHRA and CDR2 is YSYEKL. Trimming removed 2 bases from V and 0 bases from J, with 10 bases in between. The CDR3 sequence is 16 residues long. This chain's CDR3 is CASSQSGTSNTGELFF. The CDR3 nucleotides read TGCGCCAGCAGCCAATCTGGGACATCGAACACCGGGGAGCTGTTTTTT.

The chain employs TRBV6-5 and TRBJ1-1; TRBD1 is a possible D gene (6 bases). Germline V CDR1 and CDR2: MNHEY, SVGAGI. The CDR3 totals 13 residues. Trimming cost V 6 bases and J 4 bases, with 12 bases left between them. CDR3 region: CASRAGDPTEAFF. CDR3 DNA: TGTGCCAGCAGGGCAGGGGATCCCACTGAAGCTTTCTTT.

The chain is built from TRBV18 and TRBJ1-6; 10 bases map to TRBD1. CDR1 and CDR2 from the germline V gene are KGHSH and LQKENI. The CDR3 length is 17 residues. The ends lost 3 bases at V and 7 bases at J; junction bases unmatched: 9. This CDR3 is CASSPSRGGQGNSPLHF. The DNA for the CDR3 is TGTGCCAGCTCACCCTCAAGGGGGGGACAGGGGAATTCACCCCTCCACTTT.

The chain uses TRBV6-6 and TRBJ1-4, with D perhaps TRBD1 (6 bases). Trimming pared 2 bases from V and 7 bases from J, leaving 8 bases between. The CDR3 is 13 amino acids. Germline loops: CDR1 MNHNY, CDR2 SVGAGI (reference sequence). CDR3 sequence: CASSYRTVEKLFF. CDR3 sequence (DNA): TGTGCCAGCAGTTACAGGACAGTTGAAAAACTGTTTTTT.

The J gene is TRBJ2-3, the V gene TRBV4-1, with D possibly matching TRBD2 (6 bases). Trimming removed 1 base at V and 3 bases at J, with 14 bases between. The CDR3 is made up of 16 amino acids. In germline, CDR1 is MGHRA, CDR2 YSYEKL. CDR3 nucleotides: TGCGCCAGCAGCCAAGGGAGGGGTTGGGGTACAGATACGCAGTATTTT. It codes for CASSQGRGWGTDTQYF.

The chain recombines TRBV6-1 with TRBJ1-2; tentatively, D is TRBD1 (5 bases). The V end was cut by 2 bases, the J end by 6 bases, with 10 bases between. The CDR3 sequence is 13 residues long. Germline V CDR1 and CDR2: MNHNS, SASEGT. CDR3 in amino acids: CASSERGEDGYTF. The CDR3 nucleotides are TGTGCCAGCAGTGAACGGGGGGAAGATGGCTACACCTTC.